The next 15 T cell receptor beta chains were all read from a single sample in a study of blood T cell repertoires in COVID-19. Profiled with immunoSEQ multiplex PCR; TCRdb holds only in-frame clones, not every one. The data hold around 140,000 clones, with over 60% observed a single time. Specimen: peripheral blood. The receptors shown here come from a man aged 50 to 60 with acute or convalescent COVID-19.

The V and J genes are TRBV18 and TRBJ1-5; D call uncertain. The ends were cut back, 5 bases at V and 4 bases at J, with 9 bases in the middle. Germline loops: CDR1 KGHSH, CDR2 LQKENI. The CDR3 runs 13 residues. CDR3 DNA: TGTGCCAGCTCAGGAGCGCAAAATCAGCCCCAGCATTTT. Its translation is CASSGAQNQPQHF.

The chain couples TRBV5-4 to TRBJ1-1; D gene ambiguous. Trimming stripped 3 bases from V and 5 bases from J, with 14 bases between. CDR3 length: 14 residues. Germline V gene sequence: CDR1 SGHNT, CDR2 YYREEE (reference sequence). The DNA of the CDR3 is TGTGCCAGCAGCTCACAACGCTCGGGGACTGAAGCTTTCTTT. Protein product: CASSSQRSGTEAFF.

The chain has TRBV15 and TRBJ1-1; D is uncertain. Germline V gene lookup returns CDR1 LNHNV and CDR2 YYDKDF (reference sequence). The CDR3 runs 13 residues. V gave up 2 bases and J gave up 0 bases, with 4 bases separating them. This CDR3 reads CATSRTMNTEAFF. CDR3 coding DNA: TGTGCCACCAGCAGAACAATGAACACTGAAGCTTTCTTT.

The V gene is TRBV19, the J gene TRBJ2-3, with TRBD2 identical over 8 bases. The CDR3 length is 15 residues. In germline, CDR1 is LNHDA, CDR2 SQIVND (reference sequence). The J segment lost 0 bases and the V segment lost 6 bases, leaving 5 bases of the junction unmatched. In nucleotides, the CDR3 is TGTGCCAGTAGCGGGCGGGGGGCTAGCACAGATACGCAGTATTTT. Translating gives CASSGRGASTDTQYF.

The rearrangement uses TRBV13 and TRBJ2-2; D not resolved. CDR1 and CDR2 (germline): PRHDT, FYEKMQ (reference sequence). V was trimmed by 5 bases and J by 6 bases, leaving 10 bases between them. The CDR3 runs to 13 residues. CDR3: CASSPRVAGELFF. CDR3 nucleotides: TGTGCCAGCAGCCCCCGCGTAGCCGGGGAGCTGTTTTTT.

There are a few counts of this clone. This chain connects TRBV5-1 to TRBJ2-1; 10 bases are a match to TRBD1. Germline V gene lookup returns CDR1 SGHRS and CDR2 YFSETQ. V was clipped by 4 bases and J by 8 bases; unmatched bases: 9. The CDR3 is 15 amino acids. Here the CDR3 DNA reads TGCGCCAGCAGCAACCGGGACAGGGGTATTGATGAGCAGTTCTTC. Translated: CASSNRDRGIDEQFF.

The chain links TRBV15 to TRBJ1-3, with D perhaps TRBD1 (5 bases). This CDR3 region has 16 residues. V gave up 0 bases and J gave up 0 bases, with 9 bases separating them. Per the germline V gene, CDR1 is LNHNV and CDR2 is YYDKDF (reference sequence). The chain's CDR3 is CATSRDRASSGNTIYF. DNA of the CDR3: TGTGCCACCAGCAGAGACAGGGCCTCCTCTGGAAACACCATATATTTT. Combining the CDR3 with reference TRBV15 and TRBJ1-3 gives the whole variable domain DAMVIQNPRYQVTQFGKPVTLSCSQTLNHNVMYWYQQKSSQAPKLLFHYYDKDFNNEADTPDNFQSRRPNTSFCFLDIRSPGLGDTAMYLCATSRDRASSGNTIYFGEGSWLTVV.

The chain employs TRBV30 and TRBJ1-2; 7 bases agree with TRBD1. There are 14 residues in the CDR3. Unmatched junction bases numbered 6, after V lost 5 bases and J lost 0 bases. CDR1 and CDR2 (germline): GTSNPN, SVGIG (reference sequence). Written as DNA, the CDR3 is TGTGCCTGGCGGACAGGCGGATCTAACTATGGCTACACCTTC. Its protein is CAWRTGGSNYGYTF.

The CDR3 loop reads CASSLQGAGTEAFF. The CDR3 bases are TGCGCCAGCAGCTTACAGGGGGCCGGAACTGAAGCTTTCTTT. V usage is TRBV5-1 and J usage is TRBJ1-1, with 9 bases fitting TRBD1. The J segment lost 5 bases and the V segment lost 2 bases, leaving 4 bases of the junction unmatched. The germline CDR1 and CDR2 sequences are SGHRS and YFSETQ. This CDR3 region has 14 residues. Combining the CDR3 with reference TRBV5-1 and TRBJ1-1 gives the whole variable domain KAGVTQTPRYLIKTRGQQVTLSCSPISGHRSVSWYQQTPGQGLQFLFEYFSETQRNKGNFPGRFSGRQFSNSRSEMNVSTLELGDSALYLCASSLQGAGTEAFFGQGTRLTVV.

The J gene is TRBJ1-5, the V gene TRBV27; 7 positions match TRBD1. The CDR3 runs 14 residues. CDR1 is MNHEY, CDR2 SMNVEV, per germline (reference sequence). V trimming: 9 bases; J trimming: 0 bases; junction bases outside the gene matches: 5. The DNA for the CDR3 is TGTGCCAGACTGGGACAGCTTAGCAATCAGCCCCAGCATTTT. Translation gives CARLGQLSNQPQHF.

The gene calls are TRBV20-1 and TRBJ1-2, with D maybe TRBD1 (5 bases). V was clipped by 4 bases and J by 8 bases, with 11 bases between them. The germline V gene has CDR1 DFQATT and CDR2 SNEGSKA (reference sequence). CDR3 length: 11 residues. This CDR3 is CSATLGVGYTF. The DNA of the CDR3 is TGCAGTGCTACCCTAGGGGTGGGCTACACCTTC.

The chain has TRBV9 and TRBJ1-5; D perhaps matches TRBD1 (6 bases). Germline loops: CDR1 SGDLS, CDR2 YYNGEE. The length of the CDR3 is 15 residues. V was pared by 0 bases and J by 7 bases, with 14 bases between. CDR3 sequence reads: CASSVAPGQSQPQHF. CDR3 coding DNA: TGTGCCAGCAGCGTAGCGCCGGGACAATCCCAGCCCCAGCATTTT.

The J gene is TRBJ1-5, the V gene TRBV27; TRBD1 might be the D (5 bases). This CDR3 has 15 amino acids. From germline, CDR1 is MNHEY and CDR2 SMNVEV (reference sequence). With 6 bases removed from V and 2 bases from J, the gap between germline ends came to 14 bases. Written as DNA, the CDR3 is TGTGCCAGCAGGGGAGGCAGGGACGGCAATCAGCCCCAGCATTTT. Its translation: CASRGGRDGNQPQHF.

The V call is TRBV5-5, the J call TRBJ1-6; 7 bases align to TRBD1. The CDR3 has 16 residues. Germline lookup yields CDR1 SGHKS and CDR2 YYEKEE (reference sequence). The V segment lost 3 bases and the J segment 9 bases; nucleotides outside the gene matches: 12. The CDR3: CASSSGTGVLSSPLHF. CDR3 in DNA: TGTGCCAGCAGCTCGGGTACAGGGGTGCTGAGTTCACCCCTCCACTTT.

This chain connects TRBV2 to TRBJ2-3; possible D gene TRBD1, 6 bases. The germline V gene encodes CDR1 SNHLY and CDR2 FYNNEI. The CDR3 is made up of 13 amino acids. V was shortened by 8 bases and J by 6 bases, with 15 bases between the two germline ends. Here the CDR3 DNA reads TGTGCCAGCCGGCAGGGGCTAATGGATACGCAGTATTTT. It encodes CASRQGLMDTQYF.